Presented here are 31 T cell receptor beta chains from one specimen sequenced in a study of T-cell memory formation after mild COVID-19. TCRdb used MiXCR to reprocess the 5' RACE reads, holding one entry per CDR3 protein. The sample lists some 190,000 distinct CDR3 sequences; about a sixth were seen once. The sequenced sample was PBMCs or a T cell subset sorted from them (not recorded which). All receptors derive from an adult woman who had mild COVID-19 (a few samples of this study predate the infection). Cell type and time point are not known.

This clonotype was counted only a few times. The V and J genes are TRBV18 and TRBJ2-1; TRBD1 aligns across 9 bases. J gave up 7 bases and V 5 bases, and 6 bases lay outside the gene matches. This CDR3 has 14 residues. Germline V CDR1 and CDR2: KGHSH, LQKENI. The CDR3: CASSYRTGENEQFF. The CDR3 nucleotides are TGTGCCAGCTCATACCGGACAGGGGAAAATGAGCAGTTCTTC.

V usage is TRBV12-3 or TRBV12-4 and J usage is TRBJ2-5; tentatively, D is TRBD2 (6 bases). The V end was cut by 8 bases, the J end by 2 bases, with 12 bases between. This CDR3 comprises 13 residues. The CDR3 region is CASRGLNQETQYF. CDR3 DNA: TGTGCCAGCCGGGGACTGAATCAAGAGACCCAGTACTTC.

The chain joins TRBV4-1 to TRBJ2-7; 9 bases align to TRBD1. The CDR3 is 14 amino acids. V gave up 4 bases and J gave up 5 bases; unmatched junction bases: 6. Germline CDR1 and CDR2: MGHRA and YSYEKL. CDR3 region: CASSPWDRVHEQYF. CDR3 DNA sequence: TGCGCCAGCAGCCCGTGGGACAGGGTCCACGAGCAGTACTTC.

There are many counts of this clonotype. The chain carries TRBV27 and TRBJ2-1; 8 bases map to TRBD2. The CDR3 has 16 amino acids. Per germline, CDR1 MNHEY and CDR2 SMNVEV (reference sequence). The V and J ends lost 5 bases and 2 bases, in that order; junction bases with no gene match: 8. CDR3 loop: CASSPPRAGAYNEQFF. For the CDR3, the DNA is TGTGCCAGCAGTCCTCCTCGAGCGGGGGCCTACAATGAGCAGTTCTTC.

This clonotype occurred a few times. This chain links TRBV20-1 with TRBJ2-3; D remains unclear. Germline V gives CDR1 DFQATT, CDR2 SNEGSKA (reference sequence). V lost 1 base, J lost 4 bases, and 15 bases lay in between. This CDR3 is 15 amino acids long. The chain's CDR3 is CSARASALLADTQYF. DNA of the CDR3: TGCAGTGCTAGAGCCTCAGCGCTTTTAGCAGATACGCAGTATTTT.

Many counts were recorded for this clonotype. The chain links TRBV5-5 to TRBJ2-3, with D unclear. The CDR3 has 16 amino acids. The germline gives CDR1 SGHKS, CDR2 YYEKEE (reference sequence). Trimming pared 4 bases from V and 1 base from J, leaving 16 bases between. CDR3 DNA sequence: TGTGCCAGCAGCCCGACGGCAGGCTACGGCACAGATACGCAGTATTTT. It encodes CASSPTAGYGTDTQYF.

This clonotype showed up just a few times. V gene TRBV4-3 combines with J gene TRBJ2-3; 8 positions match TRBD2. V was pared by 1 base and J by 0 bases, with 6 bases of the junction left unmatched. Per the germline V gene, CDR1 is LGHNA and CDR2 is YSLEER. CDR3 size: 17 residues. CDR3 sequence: CASSQVVSSGSTDTQYF. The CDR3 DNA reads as TGCGCCAGCAGCCAAGTTGTTTCTAGCGGGAGCACAGATACGCAGTATTTT.

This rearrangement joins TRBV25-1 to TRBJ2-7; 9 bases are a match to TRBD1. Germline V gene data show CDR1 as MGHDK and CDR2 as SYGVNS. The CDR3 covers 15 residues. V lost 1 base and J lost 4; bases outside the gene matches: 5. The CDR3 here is CASSEFGTGSYEQYF. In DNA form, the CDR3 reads TGTGCCAGCAGTGAATTTGGGACAGGGTCATACGAGCAGTACTTC.

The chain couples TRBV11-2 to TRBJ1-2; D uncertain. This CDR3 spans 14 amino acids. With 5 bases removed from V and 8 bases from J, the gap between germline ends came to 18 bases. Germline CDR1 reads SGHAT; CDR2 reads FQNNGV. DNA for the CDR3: TGTGCCAGCAGCCAGACCCGGGATGAGGTCGGCTACACCTTC. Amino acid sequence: CASSQTRDEVGYTF.

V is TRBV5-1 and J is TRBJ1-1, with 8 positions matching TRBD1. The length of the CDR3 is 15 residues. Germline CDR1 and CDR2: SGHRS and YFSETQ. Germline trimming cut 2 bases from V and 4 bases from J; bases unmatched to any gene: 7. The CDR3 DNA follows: TGCGCCAGCAGCTTCTTGACAGGGGTGCGCACTGAAGCTTTCTTT. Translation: CASSFLTGVRTEAFF. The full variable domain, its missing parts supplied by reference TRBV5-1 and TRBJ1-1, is KAGVTQTPRYLIKTRGQQVTLSCSPISGHRSVSWYQQTPGQGLQFLFEYFSETQRNKGNFPGRFSGRQFSNSRSEMNVSTLELGDSALYLCASSFLTGVRTEAFFGQGTRLTVV.

In DNA form, the CDR3 reads TGCAGTGCTAGAAAACCCCAGGGTGTCAGAGAGACCCAGTACTTC. Residues: CSARKPQGVRETQYF. The V and J genes are TRBV20-1 and TRBJ2-5; D is possibly TRBD1 (5 bases). The CDR3 extends over 15 amino acids. V shed 2 bases and J shed 4 bases, with 17 bases lying between them. Germline V gene data show CDR1 as DFQATT and CDR2 as SNEGSKA (reference sequence).

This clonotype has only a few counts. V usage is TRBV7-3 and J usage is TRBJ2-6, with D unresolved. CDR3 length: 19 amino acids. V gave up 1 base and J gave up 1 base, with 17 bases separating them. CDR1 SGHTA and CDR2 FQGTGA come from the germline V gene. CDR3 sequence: CASSLRSRPELSGANVLTF. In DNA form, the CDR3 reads TGTGCCAGCAGCTTAAGATCCCGGCCAGAACTTTCTGGGGCCAACGTCCTGACTTTC.

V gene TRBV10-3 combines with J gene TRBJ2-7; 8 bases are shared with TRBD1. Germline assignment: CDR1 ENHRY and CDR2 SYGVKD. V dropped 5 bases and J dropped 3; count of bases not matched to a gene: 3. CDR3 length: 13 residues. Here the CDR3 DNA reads TGTGCCATCAGTCTAGACAGGGGCTACGAGCAGTACTTC. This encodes CAISLDRGYEQYF.

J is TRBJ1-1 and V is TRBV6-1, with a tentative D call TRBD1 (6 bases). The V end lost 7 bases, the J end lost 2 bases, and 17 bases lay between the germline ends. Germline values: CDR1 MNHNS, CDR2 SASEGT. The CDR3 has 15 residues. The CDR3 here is CASKPFTGINTEAFF. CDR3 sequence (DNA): TGTGCCAGCAAGCCGTTTACAGGGATCAACACTGAAGCTTTCTTT.

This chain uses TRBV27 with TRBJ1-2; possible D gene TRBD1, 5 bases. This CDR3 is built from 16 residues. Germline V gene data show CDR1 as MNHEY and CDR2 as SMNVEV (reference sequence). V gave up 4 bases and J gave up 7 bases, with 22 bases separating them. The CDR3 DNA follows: TGTGCCAGCAGTTCCCAATCCTCGGCAGGGCGGCTTGGCTACACCTTC. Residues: CASSSQSSAGRLGYTF.

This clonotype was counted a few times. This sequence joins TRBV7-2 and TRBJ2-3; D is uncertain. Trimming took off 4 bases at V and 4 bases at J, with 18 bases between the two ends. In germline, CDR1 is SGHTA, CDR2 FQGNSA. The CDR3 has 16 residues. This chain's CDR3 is CASSSHLGPSPDTQYF. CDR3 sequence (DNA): TGTGCCAGCAGCTCCCATCTAGGACCGTCACCAGATACGCAGTATTTT.

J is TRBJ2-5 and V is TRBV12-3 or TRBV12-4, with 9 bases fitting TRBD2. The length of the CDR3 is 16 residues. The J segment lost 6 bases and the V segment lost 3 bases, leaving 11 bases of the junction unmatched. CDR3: CASSFWAGGPKQTQYF. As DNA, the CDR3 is TGTGCCAGCAGTTTCTGGGCGGGGGGGCCCAAACAGACCCAGTACTTC.

The CDR3 DNA follows: TGTGCCAGCAGTGGGGCCGGGACACCCTCCTCTGGGGCCAACGTCCTGACTTTC. Protein sequence: CASSGAGTPSSGANVLTF. The chain employs TRBV6-1 and TRBJ2-6, with a tentative D call TRBD1 (6 bases). Trimming stripped 4 bases from V and 0 bases from J, with 16 bases between. The CDR3 consists of 18 residues. The germline V gene has CDR1 MNHNS and CDR2 SASEGT.

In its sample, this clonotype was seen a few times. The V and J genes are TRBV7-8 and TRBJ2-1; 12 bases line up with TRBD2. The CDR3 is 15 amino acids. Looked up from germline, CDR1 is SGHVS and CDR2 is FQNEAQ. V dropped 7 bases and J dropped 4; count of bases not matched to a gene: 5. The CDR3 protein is CASTQTSGSYNEQFF. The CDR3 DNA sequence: TGTGCCAGCACCCAGACTAGCGGGAGTTACAATGAGCAGTTCTTC.

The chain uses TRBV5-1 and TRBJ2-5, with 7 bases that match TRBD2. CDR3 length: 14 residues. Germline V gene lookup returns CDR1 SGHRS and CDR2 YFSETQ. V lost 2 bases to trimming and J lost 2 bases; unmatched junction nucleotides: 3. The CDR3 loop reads CASSLRGSQETQYF. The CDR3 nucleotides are TGCGCCAGCAGCTTACGCGGGAGTCAAGAGACCCAGTACTTC.

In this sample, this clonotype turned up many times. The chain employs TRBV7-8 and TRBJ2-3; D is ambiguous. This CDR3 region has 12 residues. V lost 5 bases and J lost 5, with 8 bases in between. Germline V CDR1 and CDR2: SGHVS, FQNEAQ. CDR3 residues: CASSPSGDTQYF. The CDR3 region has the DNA TGTGCCAGCAGCCCCTCGGGAGATACGCAGTATTTT.

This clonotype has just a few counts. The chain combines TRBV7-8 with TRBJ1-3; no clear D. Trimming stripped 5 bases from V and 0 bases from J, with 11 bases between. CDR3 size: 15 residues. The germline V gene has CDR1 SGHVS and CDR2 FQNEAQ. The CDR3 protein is CASSPFRISGNTIYF. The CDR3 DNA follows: TGTGCCAGCAGCCCCTTCCGGATCTCTGGAAACACCATATATTTT.

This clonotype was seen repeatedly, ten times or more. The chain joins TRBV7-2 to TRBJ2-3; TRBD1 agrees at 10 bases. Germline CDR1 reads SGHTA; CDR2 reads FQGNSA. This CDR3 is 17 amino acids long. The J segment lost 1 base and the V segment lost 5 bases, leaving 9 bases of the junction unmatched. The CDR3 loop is CASSVKTGGGRTDTQYF. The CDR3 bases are TGTGCCAGCAGCGTAAAGACAGGGGGCGGCCGCACAGATACGCAGTATTTT.

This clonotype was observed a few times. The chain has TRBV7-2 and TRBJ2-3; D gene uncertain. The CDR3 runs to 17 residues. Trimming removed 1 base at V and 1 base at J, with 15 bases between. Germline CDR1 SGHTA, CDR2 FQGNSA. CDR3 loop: CASSLVAVRARTDTQYF. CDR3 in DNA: TGTGCCAGCAGCTTAGTCGCAGTCCGTGCGCGCACAGATACGCAGTATTTT.

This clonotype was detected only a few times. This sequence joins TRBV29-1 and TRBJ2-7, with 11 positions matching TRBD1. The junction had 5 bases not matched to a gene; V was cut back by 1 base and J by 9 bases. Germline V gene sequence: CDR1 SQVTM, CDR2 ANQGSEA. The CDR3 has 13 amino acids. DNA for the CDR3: TGCAGCGTTGAAGGGACAGGGGGCGCGAGGCAGTACTTC. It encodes CSVEGTGGARQYF.

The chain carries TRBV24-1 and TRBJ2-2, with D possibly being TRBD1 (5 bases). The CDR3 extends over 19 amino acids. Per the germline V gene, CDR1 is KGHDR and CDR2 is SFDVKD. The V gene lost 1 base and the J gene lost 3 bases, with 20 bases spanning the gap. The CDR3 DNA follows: TGTGCCACCAGTGATTTTTGGCGGCAGGGATCGCCGGACACCGGGGAGCTGTTTTTT. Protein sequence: CATSDFWRQGSPDTGELFF.

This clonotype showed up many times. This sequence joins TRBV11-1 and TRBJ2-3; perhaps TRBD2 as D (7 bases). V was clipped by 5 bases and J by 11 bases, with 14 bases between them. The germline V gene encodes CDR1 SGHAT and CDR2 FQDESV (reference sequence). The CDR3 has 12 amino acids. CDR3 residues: CASSIQGGKQYF. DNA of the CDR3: TGTGCCAGCAGCATACAGGGAGGGAAGCAGTATTTT.

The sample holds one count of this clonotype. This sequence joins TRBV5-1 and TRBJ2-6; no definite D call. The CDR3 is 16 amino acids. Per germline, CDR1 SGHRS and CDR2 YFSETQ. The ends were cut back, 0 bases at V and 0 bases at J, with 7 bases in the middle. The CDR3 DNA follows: TGCGCCAGCAGCTTGGACAGAAGCTCTGGGGCCAACGTCCTGACTTTC. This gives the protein CASSLDRSSGANVLTF. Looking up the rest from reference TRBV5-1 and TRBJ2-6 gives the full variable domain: KAGVTQTPRYLIKTRGQQVTLSCSPISGHRSVSWYQQTPGQGLQFLFEYFSETQRNKGNFPGRFSGRQFSNSRSEMNVSTLELGDSALYLCASSLDRSSGANVLTFGAGSRLTVL.

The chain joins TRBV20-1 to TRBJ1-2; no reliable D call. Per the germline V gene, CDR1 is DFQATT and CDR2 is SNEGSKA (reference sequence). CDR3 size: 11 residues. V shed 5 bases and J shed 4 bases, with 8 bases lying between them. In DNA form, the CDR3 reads TGCAGTGCTCCTCCGGTCTATGGCTACACCTTC. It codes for CSAPPVYGYTF.

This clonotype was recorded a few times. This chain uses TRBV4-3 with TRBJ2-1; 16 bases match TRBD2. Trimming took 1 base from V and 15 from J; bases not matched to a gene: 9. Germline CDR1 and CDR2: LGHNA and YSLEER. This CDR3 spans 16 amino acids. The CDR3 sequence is CASSQGSGTSGRVRFF. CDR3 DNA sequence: TGCGCCAGCAGCCAAGGTTCCGGGACTAGCGGGAGGGTCCGGTTCTTC.

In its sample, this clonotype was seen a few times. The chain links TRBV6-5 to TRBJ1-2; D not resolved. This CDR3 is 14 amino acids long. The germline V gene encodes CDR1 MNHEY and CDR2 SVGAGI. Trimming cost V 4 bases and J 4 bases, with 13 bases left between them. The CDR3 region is CASSSPNGIYGYTF. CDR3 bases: TGTGCCAGCAGTTCCCCGAACGGGATCTATGGCTACACCTTC.